This T cell receptor (beta chain) was recovered during a study of CD4 T cells in relation to SARS-CoV-2 and coronaviruses. Trimming shortened V by 0 bases and J by 1 base, and 10 bases separated the two germline ends. In germline, CDR1 is SGHVS, CDR2 FNYEAQ. The CDR3 is made up of 15 amino acids. Produced via immunoSEQ multiplex PCR; TCRdb's table is partial and in-frame only. This sample has around 11,000 clones, with around 86% found just once. Sequenced input: naive CD4+ T cells from PBMCs. Subset noted: naive CD4+ T cells isolated by negative enrichment. V usage is TRBV7-6 and J usage is TRBJ2-7; D is unresolved. The receptor's source is an adult with COVID-19. The CDR3 DNA reads TGTGCCAGCAGCTTAGCGAATTCGGCTTCCTACGAGCAGTACTTC. Translating gives CASSLANSASYEQYF.